This T cell receptor (beta chain) was retrieved from a study of T cell responses to AZD1222 COVID-19 vaccine. Study-wide results and caveats: Without day 14 samples, only post-peak T cell repertoires were studied. In the spike-specific TCR repertoire, nearly half reportedly target unmutated variant regions. Two AZD1222 administrations were followed by greater Spike-specific TCR breadth and depth.

This clone is medium-sized within its sample. Its antigen is not known. This CDR3 comprises 13 residues. V was trimmed by 3 bases and J by 4 bases, leaving 9 bases between them. From germline, CDR1 is DFQATT and CDR2 SNEGSKA (reference sequence). Clones were read by immunoSEQ multiplex PCR, and TCRdb kept only the in-frame ones, dropping some. The data contain about 50,000 clones, more than 70% of them seen just once; the ten biggest clones take up about 21%. V is TRBV20-1 and J is TRBJ2-2; TRBD2 might be the D (6 bases). This TCR derives from an adult in good health. The material was peripheral blood, obtained on day 0 of MenACWY control vaccination. The DNA for the CDR3 is TGCAGTGCTAGTCCGGGAGTCACCGGGGAGCTGTTTTTT. It is translated as CSASPGVTGELFF.